The clone carrying this TCR beta chain came up a few times. Antigen unknown. This same CDR3 is encoded by further DNA sequences in the sample. Assay used: immunoSEQ multiplex PCR; TCRdb lists only in-frame clones, some missing. In the table there are around 5,700 clones, 79% of which are singletons. Per germline, CDR1 SSHAT and CDR2 FNYEAQ (reference sequence). There are 14 residues in the CDR3. With 8 bases removed from V and 0 bases from J, the gap between germline ends came to 10 bases. The data were obtained in a study of high-grade serous ovarian cancer treatment subgroups. The study, taken as a whole, reports: CDR1 and CDR2 were left unanalyzed; analyses focused on CDR3. Repertoire similarity ranged roughly 0.1 to 0.79 between tumors of one patient.

Tumor samples were taken before definitive surgery or chemotherapy. The sequencing input was tumor tissue. The clonotype originates from a human donor with high-grade serous ovarian cancer. The J gene is TRBJ1-4, the V gene TRBV7-7; the D gene is possibly TRBD1 (5 bases). CDR3 nucleotide sequence: TGTGCCAGCGCCGAGGGGACAACTAATGAAAAACTGTTTTTT. Translating it yields CASAEGTTNEKLFF.